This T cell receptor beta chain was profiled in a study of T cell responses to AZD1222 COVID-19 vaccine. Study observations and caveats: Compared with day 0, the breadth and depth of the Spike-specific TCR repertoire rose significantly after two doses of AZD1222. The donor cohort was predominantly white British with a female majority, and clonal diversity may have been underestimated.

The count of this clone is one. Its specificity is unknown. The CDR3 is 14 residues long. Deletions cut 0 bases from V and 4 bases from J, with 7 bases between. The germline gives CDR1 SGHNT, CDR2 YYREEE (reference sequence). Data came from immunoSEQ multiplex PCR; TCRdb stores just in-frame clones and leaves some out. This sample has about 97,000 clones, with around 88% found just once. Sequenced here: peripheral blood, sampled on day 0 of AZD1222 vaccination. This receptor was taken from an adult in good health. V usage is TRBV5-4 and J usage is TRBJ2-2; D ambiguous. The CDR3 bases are TGTGCCAGCAGCTTGGGGCAGACCACCGGGGAGCTGTTTTTT. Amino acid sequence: CASSLGQTTGELFF.